This TCR beta chain was captured in a study of identical twins. V lost 4 bases and J 5 bases, leaving 21 bases between the germline ends. In germline, CDR1 is SEHNR, CDR2 FQNEAQ (reference sequence). The CDR3 is 17 amino acids. TCRdb analysed the 5' RACE reads with MiXCR anew, one entry per CDR3 protein. The sample lists 690,000 or so distinct CDR3 sequences, under 9% occurring once. Whole-study findings and limits: Beta out-of-frame sequences displayed a weaker excess of sharing between twins.

This clonotype was detected a few times. Its antigen is undetermined. Everyone who gave samples was a healthy Caucasian. The same data also went into a second study, on yellow fever vaccine responses in identical twins. That report notes: Twins reportedly showed a vaccine T cell response that seemed partly convergent and partly personalized.

This sequence joins TRBV7-9 and TRBJ2-1, with D unresolved. The sequencing input was PBMCs. This TCR was sampled from a woman aged 18-29 years in good health. The CDR3 DNA reads TGTGCCAGCAGCTCCCAGGACCTCCTGCCACGGAACAATGAGCAGTTCTTC. Its translation is CASSSQDLLPRNNEQFF.